Listed here are 6 T cell receptor beta chains from one sample, sequenced in a study of blood T cells in healthy people across ages. A second roughly 7 to 11 cycle PCR used barcoded and J-beta primers. A single record per CDR3 protein comes from TCRdb applying MiXCR to the 5' RACE reads. This sample has around 800,000 distinct CDR3 sequences, with roughly 24% found just once. Another study also made use of these data, one on T cells of mothers and their children.

The specimen was blood. The receptors come from a boy aged 10-17 years in good health.

CDR3 bases: TGTGCCAGCAGCTTCGGGGGGACAGGGGAAAAACTGTTTTTT. Translation gives CASSFGGTGEKLFF. The gene calls are TRBV7-9 and TRBJ1-4; the match to TRBD1 covers 9 bases. The germline V gene has CDR1 SEHNR and CDR2 FQNEAQ (reference sequence). This CDR3 comprises 14 residues. The junction had 4 bases not matched to a gene; V was cut back by 3 bases and J by 8 bases.

This clonotype came up a few times. This chain connects TRBV4-1 to TRBJ2-5; D is possibly TRBD1 (6 bases). V dropped 4 bases and J dropped 9 bases, with 12 bases sitting between them. This CDR3 spans 12 amino acids. Germline V gives CDR1 MGHRA, CDR2 YSYEKL. The CDR3 bases are TGCGCCAGCAGCCGGGACATGAGACCCCAGTACTTC. Translated: CASSRDMRPQYF.

This clonotype was observed many times. The CDR3 DNA reads as TGTGCCAGCAGCCAACTAGGGGGAGACGTCCGAAGGTCTTTCTTT. It translates to CASSQLGGDVRRSFF. V gene TRBV14 combines with J gene TRBJ1-1; D is perhaps TRBD1 (6 bases). The germline gives CDR1 SGHDN, CDR2 FVKESK. The CDR3 covers 15 residues. V was pared by 2 bases and J by 12 bases, with 22 bases between. The whole variable domain, remainder taken from reference TRBV14 and TRBJ1-1, is EAGVTQFPSHSVIEKGQTVTLRCDPISGHDNLYWYRRVMGKEIKFLLHFVKESKQDESGMPNNRFLAERTGGTYSTLKVQPAELEDSGVYFCASSQLGGDVRRSFFGQGTRLTVV.

This clonotype was found a few times. This rearrangement joins TRBV2 to TRBJ2-7; D ambiguous. Germline CDR1 SNHLY, CDR2 FYNNEI. The CDR3 loop spans 13 amino acids. V was clipped by 6 bases and J by 6 bases, with 15 bases between them. Here the CDR3 reads CASSSLIRGEQYF. The CDR3 nucleotides read TGTGCCAGCAGCTCCTTGATACGCGGCGAGCAGTACTTC.

A word on this clonotype: Germline is not matched at one junction end, which may reflect a read error. The gene calls are TRBV4-1 and TRBJ2-3; no clear D. The CDR3 is 14 amino acids. Germline V gene lookup returns CDR1 MGHRA and CDR2 YSYEKL. The CDR3 loop reads CASSRETSTDAQYF. In nucleotides, the CDR3 is TGCGCCAGCAGCCGCGAAACGAGCACAGATGCGCAGTATTTT.

This sequence joins TRBV15 and TRBJ1-2; 8 positions match TRBD1. Germline loops: CDR1 LNHNV, CDR2 YYDKDF (reference sequence). The CDR3 has 17 amino acids. Losses at the gene ends were 0 bases for V and 3 bases for J; bases not matched to a gene: 9. The chain's CDR3 is CATSRDLSTGADYGYTF. The CDR3 region has the DNA TGTGCCACCAGCAGAGATTTGTCGACAGGGGCAGACTATGGCTACACCTTC. Full variable domain (rest looked up from reference TRBV15 and TRBJ1-2): DAMVIQNPRYQVTQFGKPVTLSCSQTLNHNVMYWYQQKSSQAPKLLFHYYDKDFNNEADTPDNFQSRRPNTSFCFLDIRSPGLGDTAMYLCATSRDLSTGADYGYTFGSGTRLTVV.